These 24 T cell receptor beta chains share one sample of origin, sequenced in a study of cytomegalovirus exposure and HLA in healthy donors. Primers for the PCR totalled 60 Vbeta and 13 Jbeta. Profiled with immunoSEQ multiplex PCR; TCRdb holds only in-frame clones, not every one. The sample yields approximately 120,000 clones, about 78% seen once. Sequenced input: PBMCs. These receptors were collected from a man aged 25 to 40 in good health and CMV-seronegative.

This clone was counted a few times. The V call is TRBV4-3, the J call TRBJ2-7, with 10 positions matching TRBD1. Germline V gives CDR1 LGHNA, CDR2 YSLEER. The CDR3 contains 14 residues. The V and J ends lost 4 bases and 3 bases, in that order; junction bases with no gene match: 3. DNA for the CDR3: TGCGCCAGCAGCCCGGGACAGGGGATCTACGAGCAGTACTTC. This sequence encodes CASSPGQGIYEQYF.

The chain has TRBV7-9 and TRBJ1-2; D might be TRBD1 (5 bases). Per the germline V gene, CDR1 is SEHNR and CDR2 is FQNEAQ (reference sequence). Trimming took off 5 bases at V and 6 bases at J, with 22 bases between the two ends. CDR3 length equals 16 residues. CDR3 sequence (DNA): TGTGCCAGCAGCCCAGTTCCCCCCCAGGGAGGTAATGGCTACACCTTC. It specifies CASSPVPPQGGNGYTF.

The rearrangement joins TRBV5-1 to TRBJ1-4; D unclear. The CDR3 totals 14 residues. Germline V gene sequence: CDR1 SGHRS, CDR2 YFSETQ. Trimming took off 3 bases at V and 7 bases at J, with 13 bases between the two ends. CDR3 in DNA: TGCGCCAGCAGCTCCAGCGAAAGTGGTGAAAAACTGTTTTTT. This encodes CASSSSESGEKLFF. Using reference TRBV5-1 and TRBJ1-4 for the parts outside the CDR3, the full variable domain is KAGVTQTPRYLIKTRGQQVTLSCSPISGHRSVSWYQQTPGQGLQFLFEYFSETQRNKGNFPGRFSGRQFSNSRSEMNVSTLELGDSALYLCASSSSESGEKLFFGSGTQLSVL.

The chain employs TRBV30 and TRBJ1-3, with 9 bases aligning to TRBD1. Germline values: CDR1 GTSNPN, CDR2 SVGIG (reference sequence). This CDR3 has 15 residues. Trimming took 8 bases from V and 4 from J; bases not matched to a gene: 12. Here the CDR3 reads CAAPAQGALGNTIYF. CDR3 nucleotides: TGTGCCGCTCCCGCACAGGGGGCGCTCGGAAACACCATATATTTT.

The rearrangement joins TRBV4-1 to TRBJ2-7; TRBD1 matches 9 bases. Germline V gives CDR1 MGHRA, CDR2 YSYEKL. The CDR3 totals 18 residues. J gave up 1 base and V 1 base, and 11 bases lay outside the gene matches. The chain's CDR3 is CASSQGYRDRVDSYEQYF. In nucleotides, the CDR3 is TGCGCCAGCAGCCAAGGGTACCGGGACAGGGTAGATTCCTACGAGCAGTACTTC.

The rearrangement joins TRBV4-1 to TRBJ2-1, with TRBD2 matching 10 bases. Trimming took 0 bases from V and 0 from J; bases not matched to a gene: 8. The CDR3 is made up of 19 amino acids. The germline V gene has CDR1 MGHRA and CDR2 YSYEKL. The CDR3 loop reads CASSQDPSGGLSSYNEQFF. The DNA of the CDR3 is TGCGCCAGCAGCCAAGATCCTAGCGGGGGCCTTAGCTCCTACAATGAGCAGTTCTTC.

The chain carries TRBV7-9 and TRBJ2-2; TRBD2 is a possible D gene (5 bases). Between the trimmed V and J ends, which lost 5 bases and 6 bases, there was a span of 19 bases. The CDR3 length is 16 residues. CDR1 and CDR2 from the germline V gene are SEHNR and FQNEAQ (reference sequence). The CDR3 DNA is TGTGCCAGCAGCACCGGGGAACGGCAGGCGGCCGGGGAGCTGTTTTTT. It encodes CASSTGERQAAGELFF.

This rearrangement joins TRBV11-2 to TRBJ2-3, with 11 nucleotides matching TRBD1. Looked up from germline, CDR1 is SGHAT and CDR2 is FQNNGV. The V gene end was trimmed by 5 bases and the J gene end by 6 bases; junction bases not matched to a gene: 13. The CDR3 is made up of 17 amino acids. The CDR3 coding sequence is TGTGCCAGCAGCCCTGGACTAGGACAGGGGGCGTCGGATACGCAGTATTTT. This encodes CASSPGLGQGASDTQYF.

The chain carries TRBV5-6 and TRBJ1-2; a possible D gene is TRBD1 (6 bases). Germline-derived CDR1 and CDR2 are SGHDT and YYEEEE. The V gene lost 0 bases and the J gene lost 6 bases, with 18 bases spanning the gap. The CDR3 is 16 amino acids. CDR3 in DNA: TGTGCCAGCAGCTTGGGACAGGACCCTTTTCAAGATGGCTACACCTTC. It specifies CASSLGQDPFQDGYTF.

The V and J genes are TRBV6-1 and TRBJ2-3, with D possibly TRBD2 on 6 matching bases. This CDR3 contains 13 residues. Germline CDR1 and CDR2: MNHNS and SASEGT. Trimming left V 1 base short and J 6 bases short, with 8 bases between. CDR3 nucleotides: TGTGCCAGCAGTGAAGTGGGGAGGGATACGCAGTATTTT. Amino acids: CASSEVGRDTQYF.

The rearrangement links TRBV27 to TRBJ2-7, with TRBD1 matching over 8 bases. V lost 2 bases and J lost 5; bases outside the gene matches: 2. Germline lookup yields CDR1 MNHEY and CDR2 SMNVEV (reference sequence). This CDR3 spans 13 amino acids. The CDR3 is CASSLNRGNEQYF. As DNA, the CDR3 is TGTGCCAGCAGTTTAAACAGGGGGAACGAGCAGTACTTC.

This clone has only one observation. At the DNA level, this CDR3 is encoded by other sequences in the same sample as well. The chain links TRBV5-1 to TRBJ2-5; D is perhaps TRBD1 (5 bases). Deletions cut 2 bases from V and 4 bases from J, with 12 bases between. Looked up from germline, CDR1 is SGHRS and CDR2 is YFSETQ. This CDR3 region has 14 residues. CDR3 amino acids: CASSLWGPPETQYF. The CDR3 coding sequence is TGCGCCAGCAGCTTATGGGGCCCCCCAGAGACCCAGTACTTC.

This chain uses TRBV4-3 with TRBJ2-5; TRBD1 matches at 7 bases. The end of the DNA fits TRBJ2-7 better, so the J call may be wrong. This CDR3 contains 15 residues. Per germline, CDR1 LGHNA and CDR2 YSLEER. This chain's CDR3 is CASSATRTGTYEQYF. In DNA form, the CDR3 reads TGCGCCAGCAGCGCTACCCGGACAGGAACGTACGAGCAGTACTTC.

The V call is TRBV15, the J call TRBJ2-3; 11 positions agree with TRBD2. Germline V lookup: CDR1 LNHNV, CDR2 YYDKDF (reference sequence). V trimming: 6 bases; J trimming: 5 bases; junction bases outside the gene matches: 4. CDR3 size: 14 residues. The CDR3 sequence: CATSGSGGGDTQYF. The CDR3 DNA follows: TGTGCCACCAGTGGTAGCGGGGGGGGAGATACGCAGTATTTT. Based on the CDR3 plus reference TRBV15 and TRBJ2-3, the full variable domain is DAMVIQNPRYQVTQFGKPVTLSCSQTLNHNVMYWYQQKSSQAPKLLFHYYDKDFNNEADTPDNFQSRRPNTSFCFLDIRSPGLGDTAMYLCATSGSGGGDTQYFGPGTRLTVL.

The rearrangement links TRBV7-3 to TRBJ2-7, with 8 bases that match TRBD1. V dropped 5 bases and J dropped 3; count of bases not matched to a gene: 6. CDR3 length equals 14 residues. In germline, CDR1 is SGHTA, CDR2 FQGTGA. CDR3 sequence (DNA): TGTGCCAGCAGCCGAAACAGGGGGGACTACGAGCAGTACTTC. Translating gives CASSRNRGDYEQYF.

The chain couples TRBV30 to TRBJ2-7, with D possibly TRBD1 on 5 matching bases. This CDR3 has 12 residues. The V end was cut by 4 bases, the J end by 2 bases, with 9 bases between. Germline CDR1 GTSNPN, CDR2 SVGIG (reference sequence). The CDR3 DNA follows: TGTGCCTGGAACGCAGGGACCTACGAGCAGTACTTC. It is translated as CAWNAGTYEQYF.

This rearrangement joins TRBV10-3 to TRBJ2-5; no definite D call. Germline V gene lookup returns CDR1 ENHRY and CDR2 SYGVKD. The germline V and J ends were trimmed by 0 bases and 5 bases, with 4 bases remaining between them. The CDR3 loop spans 12 amino acids. CDR3: CAISESRETQYF. Written as DNA, the CDR3 is TGTGCCATCAGTGAGTCTCGGGAGACCCAGTACTTC.

The chain combines TRBV19 with TRBJ2-1, with 7 bases that match TRBD2. Germline loops: CDR1 LNHDA, CDR2 SQIVND (reference sequence). V gave up 1 base and J gave up 2 bases; unmatched junction bases: 2. CDR3 size: 15 residues. DNA for the CDR3: TGTGCCAGTAGTATAGGGGGGGGGACCTACAATGAGCAGTTCTTC. This sequence encodes CASSIGGGTYNEQFF.

The chain recombines TRBV9 with TRBJ2-3; 11 bases are a match to TRBD2. This CDR3 is built from 17 residues. The V gene end was trimmed by 0 bases and the J gene end by 0 bases; junction bases not matched to a gene: 3. Looked up from germline, CDR1 is SGDLS and CDR2 is YYNGEE. CDR3 sequence (DNA): TGTGCCAGCAGCGTAGAGATAGCGGGGGGGAGCACAGATACGCAGTATTTT. Translated: CASSVEIAGGSTDTQYF.

This sequence joins TRBV9 and TRBJ2-7; TRBD2 matches 7 bases. Germline V gene sequence: CDR1 SGDLS, CDR2 YYNGEE. The junction had 9 bases not matched to a gene; V was cut back by 3 bases and J by 3 bases. The CDR3 runs to 15 residues. CDR3 region: CASSEGGDRIYEQYF. The CDR3 DNA sequence: TGTGCCAGCAGCGAGGGAGGGGATAGGATCTACGAGCAGTACTTC.

The chain recombines TRBV7-2 with TRBJ2-2; no reliable D call. The germline V gene encodes CDR1 SGHTA and CDR2 FQGNSA. The V end lost 6 bases, the J end lost 4 bases, and 27 bases lay between the germline ends. There are 19 residues in the CDR3. The chain's CDR3 is CASSLRGGIAYIPTGELFF. CDR3 DNA sequence: TGTGCCAGCAGTCTCCGTGGTGGAATAGCTTATATTCCCACCGGGGAGCTGTTTTTT.

The chain joins TRBV27 to TRBJ1-1, with 7 bases aligning to TRBD1. Germline loops: CDR1 MNHEY, CDR2 SMNVEV (reference sequence). The V gene end was trimmed by 4 bases and the J gene end by 7 bases; junction bases not matched to a gene: 6. There are 13 residues in the CDR3. For the CDR3, the DNA is TGTGCCAGCAGTTCCGACAGGGATGATGAAGCTTTCTTT. It yields the protein CASSSDRDDEAFF.

The CDR3 loop is CASSQDKGRESGELFF. In DNA, the CDR3 is TGCGCCAGCAGCCAAGATAAGGGCAGGGAATCCGGGGAGCTGTTTTTT. This sequence joins TRBV4-3 and TRBJ2-2; D possibly corresponds to TRBD1 (5 bases). V was trimmed by 0 bases and J by 6 bases, leaving 14 bases between them. CDR1 is LGHNA, CDR2 YSLEER, per germline. The CDR3 runs to 16 residues.

The genes are TRBV6-6 and TRBJ2-7; 10 nucleotides agree with TRBD1. The ends lost 5 bases at V and 5 bases at J; junction bases unmatched: 9. CDR1 is MNHNY and CDR2 is SVGAGI in the germline V gene (reference sequence). The length of the CDR3 is 15 residues. The CDR3 nucleotides are TGTGCCAGCAGTGCCGCGGGGACAGGGGTAGACGAGCAGTACTTC. It translates to CASSAAGTGVDEQYF.